These T cell receptor beta chains were read from a single sample in a study of control samples from healthy donors and cancer patients. Repertoires were generated with immunoSEQ multiplex PCR, while TCRdb's copy carries only in-frame clones and drops some. The sample carries 60,000 to 100,000 clones, 75% to 90% recorded once. Sequenced material: blood. The source of these receptors is a man aged 50-59 years in good health. CDR3s include the opening cysteine and the closing phenylalanine or tryptophan. D genes are given only for firm matches. Size is stated for part of the rows, as once, few or many counts, or as a class when the clone is expanded.

d_call	j_call	v_call	clone_size	cdr3_nt	cdr3_aa
-	TRBJ2-3	TRBV12-5	-	TGTGCTAGTGGCCCGGGACTTCAGAGTACGCAGTATTTT	CASGPGLQSTQYF
-	TRBJ2-6	TRBV4-3	once	TGCGCCAGCAGCCAAGGGACGGGCTCTGGGGCCAACGTCCTGACTTTC	CASSQGTGSGANVLTF
TRBD2	TRBJ2-3	TRBV6-5	-	TGTGCCAGCAGTTTCAGCGGGACCTCTAGCACAGATACGCAGTATTTT	CASSFSGTSSTDTQYF
TRBD2	TRBJ2-5	TRBV5-6	-	TGTGCCAGCAGGGAACTAGCGGGGGGGTCGGAGACCCAGTACTTC	CASRELAGGSETQYF
TRBD1	TRBJ2-2	TRBV6-5	-	TGTGCCAGCAAAATGGCAGGGGGAACCGGGGAGCTGTTTTTT	CASKMAGGTGELFF
TRBD1	TRBJ1-2	TRBV2	-	TGTGCCAGCAGTGCCCGGACAGGGGGCGCCGTGGGGGGCTACACCTTC	CASSARTGGAVGGYTF
-	TRBJ2-2	TRBV11-3	-	TGTGCCAGCAGCTTAGATCCCTCGACCGACAGGCGCAAAACCGGGGAGCTGTTTTTT	CASSLDPSTDRRKTGELFF
TRBD2	TRBJ2-1	TRBV25-1	-	TGTGCCAACTACCGGGGGGGGAGCCCCTACAATGAGCAGTTCTTC	CANYRGGSPYNEQFF
TRBD1	TRBJ1-1	TRBV5-1	-	TGCGCCAGCAGCTTTGGACAGGGGAACACTGAAGCTTTCTTT	CASSFGQGNTEAFF
TRBD1	TRBJ2-1	TRBV19	-	TGTGCCAGTAGTATCGACAGGGGTGCCTACAATGAGCAGTTCTTC	CASSIDRGAYNEQFF
TRBD2	TRBJ2-2	TRBV12-5	-	TGTGCTAGTGGTTTGCGGGGGGACACCGGGGAGCTGTTTTTT	CASGLRGDTGELFF
TRBD1	TRBJ1-5	TRBV27	-	TGTGCCAGCAGTTCTAATACAGGGGCCCCCAATCAGCCCCAGCATTTT	CASSSNTGAPNQPQHF
-	TRBJ1-5	TRBV6-4	-	TGTGCCAGCAGTCAGCGGGCTGGCAATCAGCCCCAGCATTTT	CASSQRAGNQPQHF
-	TRBJ1-2	TRBV19	-	TGTGCCAGTAGTATGCGGGCAGGGGCCAGCTCGGACTATGGCTACACCTTC	CASSMRAGASSDYGYTF
TRBD1	TRBJ1-2	TRBV7-3	-	TGTGCCAGCAGCAAAGTTCCGGGACAGGGCTCTGGCTACACCTTC	CASSKVPGQGSGYTF
TRBD1	TRBJ1-1	TRBV5-1	-	TGCGCCAGCAGCCTTGACAGGGCCCACGGGGCTGAAGCTTTCTTT	CASSLDRAHGAEAFF
TRBD1	TRBJ2-7	TRBV7-2	-	TGTGCCAGCAGCACCTCGACAGGGATCTACGAGCAGTACTTC	CASSTSTGIYEQYF
-	TRBJ2-2	TRBV4-1	-	TGCGCCAGCAGCCAAGATGCGCGCGGGGAGCTGTTTTTT	CASSQDARGELFF
TRBD2	TRBJ2-3	TRBV14	once	TGTGCCAGCAGCCAAACCTACCGCGGGGGTTGGGGCACAGATACGCAGTATTTT	CASSQTYRGGWGTDTQYF
-	TRBJ1-5	TRBV6-1	-	TGTGCCAGCAGTGACCTACCGGGATCTCCCAATCAGCCCCAGCATTTT	CASSDLPGSPNQPQHF
-	TRBJ1-5	TRBV2	-	TGTGCCAGCAGTTCCCGACGAGGGACGGATCAGCCCCAGCATTTT	CASSSRRGTDQPQHF
-	TRBJ2-7	TRBV5-1	-	TGCGCCAGCAGCTTGGTGGCTAGCGAAGCCTACGAGCAGTACTTC	CASSLVASEAYEQYF
-	TRBJ1-1	TRBV4-3	-	TGCGCCAGCAGCCAAGATCCGGCGAGGGGGACTGAAGCTTTCTTT	CASSQDPARGTEAFF
-	TRBJ2-7	TRBV27	-	TGTGCCAGCAGTTGGGGGGTCTCCTACGAGCAGTACTTC	CASSWGVSYEQYF
TRBD2	TRBJ2-5	TRBV7-9	-	TGTGCCAGCAGCTTGACTAGCGGGCTACAAGAGACCCAGTACTTC	CASSLTSGLQETQYF
TRBD1	TRBJ1-1	TRBV4-2	-	TGTGCCAGCAGCCAAGCTTCGGGACAGGGGAAAGCTTTCTTT	CASSQASGQGKAFF
-	TRBJ1-5	TRBV11-2	-	TGTGCCAGCAGCTTAGGGTGGGCTCAGCCCCAGCATTTT	CASSLGWAQPQHF
-	TRBJ2-2	TRBV4-2	-	TGTGCCAGCAGCCAGGACCCGGGGACCGGGGAGCTGTTTTTT	CASSQDPGTGELFF
TRBD1	TRBJ2-7	TRBV10-3	-	TGTGCCATCAGTGACCTCGACAGGGGGGCCTACGAGCAGTACTTC	CAISDLDRGAYEQYF
-	TRBJ1-1	TRBV7-2	-	TGTGCCAGCAGCTCCACATTTGGGGGAACCGGGGGTGCTTTCTTT	CASSSTFGGTGGAFF
-	TRBJ2-3	TRBV4-3	-	TGCGCCAGCAGCCAACTCGGGCTAGCGAGACTTACAGATACGCAGTATTTT	CASSQLGLARLTDTQYF
-	TRBJ1-5	TRBV30	few	TGTGCCTGGAGCGGACTGCGGGGCCCCAATCAGCCCCAGCATTTT	CAWSGLRGPNQPQHF
-	TRBJ2-7	TRBV2	-	TGTGCCAGCAGTGTCATGGGGCAGGAGCAGTACTTC	CASSVMGQEQYF
-	TRBJ1-6	TRBV2	-	TGTGCCAGCAGTGAAAGTCGGAATTCACCCCTCCACTTT	CASSESRNSPLHF
-	TRBJ1-1	TRBV4-3	-	TGCGCCAGCAGCCAGGCTAAGTGGGACACTGAAGCTTTCTTT	CASSQAKWDTEAFF
TRBD1	TRBJ1-3	TRBV6-5	-	TGTGCCAGCAGTTACTCGTGGGGACAGTCTGGAAACACCATATATTTT	CASSYSWGQSGNTIYF
-	TRBJ1-4	TRBV24-1	once	TGTGCCACCAGTGAGGCAGGTCTTTTCGCGAGTCATAATGAAAAACTGTTTTTT	CATSEAGLFASHNEKLFF
-	TRBJ2-3	TRBV7-9	-	TGTGCCAGCAGCTTTCAAATCGGGAACACAGATACGCAGTATTTT	CASSFQIGNTDTQYF
-	TRBJ1-4	TRBV27	once	TGTGCCACCAGGGGAGGAAAAGGGGAAAAACTGTTTTTT	CATRGGKGEKLFF